These 22 T cell receptor beta chains share one sample of origin, sequenced in a study of molecular identifiers for immune sequencing clone quantification. TCRdb reprocessed the PCR reads with MiXCR, giving one entry per CDR3 protein. The data hold about 640,000 distinct CDR3 sequences, with roughly 21% observed a single time. Specimen: naive CD8+ T cells from blood, with Jurkat cell RNA spiked in. The subset here: FACS-sorted CD8+CD4-CCR7+CD45RA+ naive T cells. All receptors derive from a human donor in good health. Some libraries in this study had Jurkat cell RNA spiked in.

The sample holds a few counts of this clonotype. The rearrangement joins TRBV19 to TRBJ2-1, with D hard to call. V dropped 5 bases and J dropped 7 bases, with 18 bases sitting between them. The CDR3 runs 15 residues. The germline V gene has CDR1 LNHDA and CDR2 SQIVND (reference sequence). The CDR3, as DNA: TGTGCCAGTAGTTCCCCGTTAGGCCTTCGGAATGAGCAGTTCTTC. Its protein is CASSSPLGLRNEQFF. Looking up the rest from reference TRBV19 and TRBJ2-1 gives the full variable domain: DGGITQSPKYLFRKEGQNVTLSCEQNLNHDAMYWYRQDPGQGLRLIYYSQIVNDFQKGDIAEGYSVSREKKESFPLTVTSAQKNPTAFYLCASSSPLGLRNEQFFGPGTRLTVL.

This clonotype was seen repeatedly, ten times or more. This chain connects TRBV9 to TRBJ2-7; 12 bases fit TRBD2. V gave up 2 bases and J gave up 2 bases; unmatched junction bases: 5. The V gene's germline CDR1 is SGDLS and CDR2 YYNGEE. CDR3 length: 16 amino acids. The CDR3 reads CASSVEGLAGAYEQYF. CDR3 DNA sequence: TGTGCCAGCAGCGTGGAGGGACTAGCGGGTGCCTACGAGCAGTACTTC.

This clonotype occurred many times. The chain is built from TRBV29-1 and TRBJ2-5, with 9 bases identical to TRBD2. The CDR3 is 20 residues long. The V segment lost 0 bases and the J segment 1 base; nucleotides outside the gene matches: 18. Germline assignment: CDR1 SQVTM and CDR2 ANQGSEA. The CDR3 loop is CSVEDLLWGRLAEGQETQYF. The CDR3 DNA reads as TGCAGCGTTGAAGACCTCTTGTGGGGGAGACTAGCGGAGGGCCAAGAGACCCAGTACTTC.

The chain couples TRBV20-1 to TRBJ2-1, with unresolved D. V lost 5 bases and J 9 bases, leaving 26 bases between the germline ends. The CDR3 contains 16 residues. Per germline, CDR1 DFQATT and CDR2 SNEGSKA (reference sequence). CDR3 coding DNA: TGCAGTGCTGGTCTGAGTATGACGGGCCAGGTGGGTGAGCAGTTCTTC. Translating it yields CSAGLSMTGQVGEQFF.

The table lists this clonotype with many counts. The V call is TRBV6-5, the J call TRBJ1-1; tentatively, D is TRBD1 (6 bases). V shed 6 bases and J shed 1 base, with 15 bases lying between them. Looked up from germline, CDR1 is MNHEY and CDR2 is SVGAGI. The CDR3 loop spans 15 amino acids. The CDR3 loop reads CASSRPGHPNTEAFF. CDR3 nucleotides: TGTGCCAGCAGCCGTCCGGGACACCCGAACACTGAAGCTTTCTTT.

This clonotype came up a few times. The chain joins TRBV3-1 to TRBJ1-3; D call uncertain. V gave up 0 bases and J gave up 0 bases, with 6 bases separating them. This CDR3 contains 15 residues. Germline CDR1 reads LGHDT; CDR2 reads YNNKEL (reference sequence). This CDR3 is CASSQDFYSGNTIYF. The CDR3 DNA reads TGTGCCAGCAGCCAAGACTTCTACTCTGGAAACACCATATATTTT.

As for this clonotype: Germline is not matched at one junction end, which may reflect a read error. This chain uses TRBV7-9 with TRBJ2-1; D is ambiguous. The CDR3 is 16 residues long. Germline CDR1 and CDR2: SEHNR and FQNEAQ (reference sequence). Here the CDR3 DNA reads TGTGCCAGAAGCTTAAAAGGCCCGGAAGGCAAGGGTATGCGGTTCTTC. The encoded protein is CARSLKGPEGKGMRFF.

This clonotype appeared many times. V usage is TRBV4-1 and J usage is TRBJ1-5; D not resolved. This CDR3 is 15 amino acids long. Germline lookup yields CDR1 MGHRA and CDR2 YSYEKL. V was shortened by 4 bases and J by 1 base, with 11 bases between the two germline ends. CDR3: CASSPLGLSNQPQHF. The CDR3 coding sequence is TGCGCCAGCAGCCCCTTGGGGTTAAGCAATCAGCCCCAGCATTTT.

This clonotype was observed at least ten times. This sequence joins TRBV13 and TRBJ2-3; D not resolved. V was clipped by 0 bases and J by 6 bases, with 22 bases between them. CDR3 length: 18 residues. Germline V CDR1 and CDR2: PRHDT, FYEKMQ (reference sequence). The CDR3 reads CASSLGGLSSDLKDTQYF. CDR3 coding DNA: TGTGCCAGCAGCTTAGGCGGCTTGTCGAGCGACCTGAAGGATACGCAGTATTTT.

This chain links TRBV4-1 with TRBJ2-1, with D perhaps TRBD2 (5 bases). V was pared by 2 bases and J by 6 bases, with 11 bases between. Per the germline V gene, CDR1 is MGHRA and CDR2 is YSYEKL. The CDR3 length is 14 residues. CDR3 coding DNA: TGCGCCAGCAGCCAAAGGGCTGGAGGCAATGAGCAGTTCTTC. This translates into CASSQRAGGNEQFF.

This chain uses TRBV19 with TRBJ2-3; D gene unclear. Germline CDR1 and CDR2: LNHDA and SQIVND (reference sequence). Trimming left V 3 bases short and J 4 bases short, with 14 bases between. This CDR3 has 15 residues. The CDR3, as DNA: TGTGCCAGTAGTATGGGCGGACCAGGCGCAGATACGCAGTATTTT. Translated: CASSMGGPGADTQYF.

The chain couples TRBV6-5 to TRBJ2-1, with 8 positions matching TRBD2. CDR3 length equals 15 residues. The germline V gene has CDR1 MNHEY and CDR2 SVGAGI. With 2 bases clipped from V and 4 bases from J, the junction kept 4 bases outside the gene matches. As DNA, the CDR3 is TGTGCCAGCAGTTACGGCCGGGAGGGGTACAATGAGCAGTTCTTC. Amino acid sequence: CASSYGREGYNEQFF.

The chain links TRBV6-2 or TRBV6-3 to TRBJ2-2; 8 positions match TRBD2. With V trimmed by 7 bases and J by 4 bases, 11 bases remained unmatched. The CDR3 has 16 amino acids. Germline V gene sequence: CDR1 MNHEY, CDR2 SVGEGT. CDR3 residues: CASIPIGRESTGELFF. The CDR3 nucleotides are TGTGCCAGCATTCCTATCGGGAGGGAGAGCACCGGGGAGCTGTTTTTT.

This clonotype was detected many times. This chain connects TRBV27 to TRBJ1-5; TRBD1 matches at 8 bases. CDR1 and CDR2 (germline): MNHEY, SMNVEV (reference sequence). The CDR3 length is 14 residues. Trimming at V came to 5 bases and at J to 9 bases, leaving 9 bases not matched to a gene. CDR3 coding DNA: TGTGCCAGCAGTACCACAGGGGGGCCATGGCCCCAGCATTTT. This translates into CASSTTGGPWPQHF.

This clonotype came up a few times. V usage is TRBV7-9 and J usage is TRBJ2-7, with TRBD2 as a possible D gene (6 bases). Germline V CDR1 and CDR2: SEHNR, FQNEAQ (reference sequence). The CDR3 runs to 14 residues. Trimming shortened V by 6 bases and J by 7 bases, and 19 bases separated the two germline ends. The CDR3 sequence is CASREAVAAGEQYF. CDR3 nucleotide sequence: TGTGCCAGCAGGGAAGCGGTCGCGGCGGGGGAGCAGTACTTC.

This clonotype has a count of ten or more. The rearrangement joins TRBV19 to TRBJ2-2; D perhaps matches TRBD2 (5 bases). This CDR3 has 15 amino acids. The germline CDR1 and CDR2 sequences are LNHDA and SQIVND (reference sequence). The V gene lost 1 base and the J gene lost 1 base, with 7 bases spanning the gap. CDR3 coding DNA: TGTGCCAGTAGTATAGTTGGAGGGAACACCGGGGAGCTGTTTTTT. This codes for CASSIVGGNTGELFF.

The gene calls are TRBV30 and TRBJ2-7, with a weak D call TRBD2 (6 bases). Trimming removed 5 bases from V and 0 bases from J, with 11 bases in between. The CDR3 length is 13 residues. CDR1 GTSNPN and CDR2 SVGIG come from the germline V gene (reference sequence). The CDR3 region has the DNA TGTGCCTGGGACCCCGGGAGCTCCTACGAGCAGTACTTC. This translates into CAWDPGSSYEQYF.

This clonotype was observed many times. The J gene is TRBJ2-1, the V gene TRBV4-3; unclear D gene. CDR3 length: 13 amino acids. The V end was cut by 1 base, the J end by 8 bases, with 9 bases between. Germline CDR1 LGHNA, CDR2 YSLEER. The CDR3 reads CASSQGQGYEQFF. The CDR3 DNA reads TGCGCCAGCAGCCAAGGGCAAGGGTATGAGCAGTTCTTC.

This clonotype was seen a few times. The CDR3 sequence is CATSDFLGSNEQFF. The CDR3 region has the DNA TGTGCCACCAGTGATTTTTTGGGATCCAATGAGCAGTTCTTC. The chain carries TRBV24-1 and TRBJ2-1; D gene unclear. The CDR3 contains 14 residues. Germline CDR1 KGHDR, CDR2 SFDVKD. The V end was cut by 1 base, the J end by 6 bases, with 9 bases between.

Turning to this clonotype: A read error may be the cause here, since a much bigger clone is one base away. The J gene is TRBJ2-2, the V gene TRBV5-3, with D tentatively TRBD1 (5 bases). TRBV5-3 has ORF status, its function being uncertain. The CDR3 loop spans 17 amino acids. CDR3 sequence (DNA): TGTGCCAGCAGCTTGCCAGGGATTGGGCTTAACACCGGGGAGCTGTTTTTT. This gives the protein CASSLPGIGLNTGELFF.

This clonotype has a count of ten or more. The J gene is TRBJ2-7, the V gene TRBV14; tentatively, D is TRBD2 (5 bases). With 1 base removed from V and 6 bases from J, the gap between germline ends came to 16 bases. The germline V gene encodes CDR1 SGHDN and CDR2 FVKESK. The CDR3 runs to 15 residues. The CDR3 sequence: CASSQGPEEGFEQYF. Written as DNA, the CDR3 is TGTGCCAGCAGCCAAGGCCCGGAGGAAGGTTTCGAGCAGTACTTC.

This clonotype occurred once. A much larger clonotype is one base distant, so this may be a read error. This chain connects TRBV20-1 to TRBJ2-6; 9 bases line up with TRBD1. Germline CDR1 DFQATT, CDR2 SNEGSKA (reference sequence). CDR3 length: 16 residues. In DNA, the CDR3 is TGCTGTGCCCCCGGGACAGGGAGTTCTGGGGCCAACGTCCTGACTTTC. This codes for CCAPGTGSSGANVLTF.